The T cell receptor beta chain described here comes from a study of blood T cell repertoires in COVID-19. Study details: From the United States, Italy and Spain came samples of acute and convalescent COVID-19.

Cohorts were assigned according to the clinical history that participants reported. This CDR3 spans 15 amino acids. With 4 bases clipped from V and 5 bases from J, the junction kept 10 bases outside the gene matches. The germline gives CDR1 SGHVS, CDR2 FQNEAQ. Generated by immunoSEQ multiplex PCR, the TCRdb table keeps only in-frame clones and is missing some. The sample shows about 320,000 clones, 85% of them seen only once. Sequenced input: PBMCs or T cells enriched from blood (not recorded which). The chain recombines TRBV7-8 with TRBJ2-5; 7 bases fit TRBD1. This clonotype was obtained from a woman in her twenties or thirties who had been exposed to COVID-19. DNA for the CDR3: TGTGCCAGCAGCTCTCCGGGACAGAATAGGGAGACCCAGTACTTC. Its protein is CASSSPGQNRETQYF. Looking up the rest from reference TRBV7-8 and TRBJ2-5 gives the full variable domain: GAGVSQSPRYKVAKRGQDVALRCDPISGHVSLFWYQQALGQGPEFLTYFQNEAQLDKSGLPSDRFFAERPEGSVSTLKIQRTQQEDSAVYLCASSSPGQNRETQYFGPGTRLLVL.